Many counts were recorded for the clone carrying this T cell receptor (beta chain). Its antigen remains unknown. The data stem from a study of human T cells and chemical hapten exposure. Turning to the study itself: Sensitization applied 2% DPC to around 2 cm by around 2 cm of upper inner arm skin. Study results and caveats: There were significantly more large CDR3 similarity clusters among expanded TCRs than among controls.

Individual cDNA molecules had unique molecular identifiers attached to them by the library. TCRdb analysed the RACE reads with MiXCR anew, one entry per CDR3 protein. The table includes around 39,000 distinct CDR3 sequences, around 6.8% detected once. The germline V gene has CDR1 MNHEY and CDR2 SVGEGT. Deletions cut 6 bases from V and 5 bases from J, with 16 bases between. The CDR3 runs to 15 residues. Time point here: patch test 1, 2 weeks after DPC sensitization. This sample's treatment: therapeutic diphenylcyclopropenone sensitization with weekly scalp DPC. Someone pulled total RNA out of unfractionated whole blood.

Source: whole blood, taken in connection with sensitization to the hapten diphenylcyclopropenone (DPC). This chain joins TRBV6-2 or TRBV6-3 and TRBJ2-2; D is unresolved. The clonotype comes from a woman aged 25 to 39 with alopecia areata. Some clones in this sample may be carry-over from other donors' samples. Here the CDR3 reads CASSPDTLWTGELFF. The CDR3 nucleotides are TGTGCCAGCAGCCCCGACACGTTATGGACCGGGGAGCTGTTTTTT.